The 6 T cell receptor beta chains given below trace back to one sample, sequenced in a study of blood T cell repertoires in COVID-19. The table came from immunoSEQ multiplex PCR; TCRdb's copy has only in-frame clones and leaves some out. This sample has 200,000 to 250,000 clones, with roughly 80% found just once. The sample was peripheral blood. The receptors shown here come from a woman aged 45-59 years with acute or convalescent COVID-19.

J is TRBJ1-1 and V is TRBV9; 8 bases line up with TRBD1. V shed 3 bases, J shed 10 bases, and the junction held 11 bases outside the gene matches. CDR3 length equals 14 residues. Per germline, CDR1 SGDLS and CDR2 YYNGEE. Written as DNA, the CDR3 is TGTGCCAGCAGCGCCTTGACAGGGGCTGGAGGAGCTTTCTTT. It translates to CASSALTGAGGAFF.

The rearrangement uses TRBV3-1 (or the pseudogene TRBV3-2) and TRBJ2-5; D is ambiguous. CDR1 and CDR2 (germline): LGHDT, YNNKEL (reference sequence). CDR3 length equals 15 residues. V lost 0 bases and J lost 4, with 12 bases in between. CDR3 bases: TGTGCCAGCAGCCAAGAACTCGATCGTAGAGAGACCCAGTACTTC. It encodes CASSQELDRRETQYF.

The chain couples TRBV14 to TRBJ1-6; tentatively, D is TRBD1 (5 bases). The V end was cut by 5 bases, the J end by 3 bases, with 8 bases between. Per germline, CDR1 SGHDN and CDR2 FVKESK. The CDR3 is made up of 14 amino acids. The CDR3 DNA is TGTGCCAGCAGCAAGGGGAACTATAATTCACCCCTCCACTTT. Translated: CASSKGNYNSPLHF.

The chain couples TRBV19 to TRBJ2-5, with D tentatively TRBD2 (5 bases). This CDR3 comprises 13 residues. Germline V lookup: CDR1 LNHDA, CDR2 SQIVND (reference sequence). The V and J ends lost 2 bases and 4 bases respectively, with 8 bases between them. CDR3 in amino acids: CASSITGRETQYF. CDR3 nucleotides: TGTGCCAGTAGTATAACTGGGAGAGAGACCCAGTACTTC.

Only one count was recorded for this clone. The chain carries TRBV3-1 (or the pseudogene TRBV3-2) and TRBJ1-1, with D uncertain. Deletions cut 2 bases from V and 1 base from J, with 5 bases between. CDR3 length: 13 residues. Per the germline V gene, CDR1 is LGHDT and CDR2 is YNNKEL (reference sequence). The CDR3: CASSQMRNTEAFF. DNA of the CDR3: TGTGCCAGCAGCCAAATGAGGAACACTGAAGCTTTCTTT.

The chain has TRBV4-1 and TRBJ2-7, with 7 bases aligning to TRBD1. CDR3 length: 15 amino acids. The junction had 4 bases not matched to a gene; V was cut back by 0 bases and J by 2 bases. Germline V lookup: CDR1 MGHRA, CDR2 YSYEKL. The DNA for the CDR3 is TGCGCCAGCAGCCAAGAGGGGACAGTAGCCTACGAGCAGTACTTC. This translates into CASSQEGTVAYEQYF.